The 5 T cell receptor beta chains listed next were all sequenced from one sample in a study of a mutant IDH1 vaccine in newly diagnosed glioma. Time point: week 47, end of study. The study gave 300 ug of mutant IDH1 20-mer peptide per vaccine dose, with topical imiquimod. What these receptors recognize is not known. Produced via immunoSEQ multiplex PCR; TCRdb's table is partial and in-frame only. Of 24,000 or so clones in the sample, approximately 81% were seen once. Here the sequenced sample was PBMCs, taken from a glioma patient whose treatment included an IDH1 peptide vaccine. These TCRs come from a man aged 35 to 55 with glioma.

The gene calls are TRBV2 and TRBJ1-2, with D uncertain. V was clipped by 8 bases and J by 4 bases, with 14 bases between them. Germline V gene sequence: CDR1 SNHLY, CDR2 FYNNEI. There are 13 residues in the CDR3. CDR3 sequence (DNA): TGTGCCAGCGCAGCGGGTGCTAGCTATGGCTACACCTTC. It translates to CASAAGASYGYTF.

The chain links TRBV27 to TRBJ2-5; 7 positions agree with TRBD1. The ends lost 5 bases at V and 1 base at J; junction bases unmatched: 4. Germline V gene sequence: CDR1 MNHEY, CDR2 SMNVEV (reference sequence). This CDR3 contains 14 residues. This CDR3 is CASSTGAIQETQYF. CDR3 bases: TGTGCCAGCAGTACAGGGGCGATCCAAGAGACCCAGTACTTC.

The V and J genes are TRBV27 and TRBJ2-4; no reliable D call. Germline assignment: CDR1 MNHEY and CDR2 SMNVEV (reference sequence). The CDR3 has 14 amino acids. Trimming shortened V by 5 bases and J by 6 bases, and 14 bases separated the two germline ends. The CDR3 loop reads CASSPLQIGNIQYF. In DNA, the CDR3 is TGTGCCAGCAGTCCCTTACAGATTGGAAACATTCAGTACTTC.

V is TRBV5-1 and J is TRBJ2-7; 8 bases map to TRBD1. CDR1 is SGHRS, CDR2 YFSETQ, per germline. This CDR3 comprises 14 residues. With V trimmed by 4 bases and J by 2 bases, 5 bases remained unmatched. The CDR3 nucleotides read TGCGCCAGCAGCGCCGGGACAGGACCCTACGAGCAGTACTTC. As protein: CASSAGTGPYEQYF.

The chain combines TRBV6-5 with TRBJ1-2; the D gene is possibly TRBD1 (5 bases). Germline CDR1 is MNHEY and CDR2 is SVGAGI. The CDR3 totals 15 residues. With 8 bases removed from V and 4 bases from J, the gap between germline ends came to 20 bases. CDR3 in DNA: TGTGCCAGCGGACGAGGATGGGGCGTAGTCTATGGCTACACCTTC. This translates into CASGRGWGVVYGYTF.